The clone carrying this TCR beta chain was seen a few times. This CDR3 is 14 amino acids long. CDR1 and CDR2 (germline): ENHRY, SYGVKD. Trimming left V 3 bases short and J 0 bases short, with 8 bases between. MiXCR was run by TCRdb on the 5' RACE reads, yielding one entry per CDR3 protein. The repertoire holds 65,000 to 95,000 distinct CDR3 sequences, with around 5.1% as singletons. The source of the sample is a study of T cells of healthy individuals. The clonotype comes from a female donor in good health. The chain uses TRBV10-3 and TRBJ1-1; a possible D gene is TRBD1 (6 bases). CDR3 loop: CAISDRGLNTEAFF. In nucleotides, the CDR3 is TGTGCCATCAGTGACAGGGGACTGAACACTGAAGCTTTCTTT.